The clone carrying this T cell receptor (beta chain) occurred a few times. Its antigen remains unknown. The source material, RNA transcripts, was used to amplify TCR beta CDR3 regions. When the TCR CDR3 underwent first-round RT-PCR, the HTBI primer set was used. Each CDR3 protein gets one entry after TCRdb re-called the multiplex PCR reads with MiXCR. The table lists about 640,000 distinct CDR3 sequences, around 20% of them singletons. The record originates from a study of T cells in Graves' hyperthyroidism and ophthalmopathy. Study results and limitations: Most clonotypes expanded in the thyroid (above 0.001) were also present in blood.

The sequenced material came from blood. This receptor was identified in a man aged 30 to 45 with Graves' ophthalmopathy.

CDR3 in DNA: TGTGCCAGCAGCTTAAATCCGGGACGGGGCTACGAGCAGTACTTC. Residues: CASSLNPGRGYEQYF. This chain connects TRBV5-5 to TRBJ2-7; possibly TRBD1 or TRBD2 for D (5 bases each). Between the trimmed V and J ends, which lost 2 bases and 3 bases, there was a span of 15 bases. The CDR3 is 15 residues long. Germline values: CDR1 SGHKS, CDR2 YYEKEE (reference sequence).